This TCR beta chain was identified in a study of regulatory T cells in long-lasting Graves disease. Time point of the sample: persistent/refractory GD, antithyroid drugs over 5 years with positive TRAb. PBMC RNA was the source of the TCR library. This clonotype was detected many times. What it binds is unknown. Being one base from a much bigger clone, this may be a read error. Arm-PCR of CDR3 regions and iRepertoire HTBI primers were used to build TCR beta libraries. Using its own MiXCR run on the multiplex PCR reads, TCRdb lists one record per CDR3 protein. The table lists 300,000 to 500,000 distinct CDR3 sequences, less than 25% of them singletons. This CDR3 is built from 12 residues. Germline V gene lookup returns CDR1 SGDLS and CDR2 YYNGEE. The J segment lost 4 bases and the V segment lost 3 bases, leaving 0 bases of the junction unmatched. Points from the study as a whole: New patients shared over 800 public clonotypes, fewer than the roughly 2,700 shared by persistent patients. Compared with new cases, persistent Graves' patients showed reduced TCR diversity. Patients with persistent disease showed a bias toward TRBV28, TRBJ1-2 and TRBJ2-5.

The starting material was peripheral blood mononuclear cells (PBMCs), obtained when the disease was refractory, from a patient treated with antithyroid drugs. The source of this sequence is a female donor with Graves disease. The chain is built from TRBV9 and TRBJ2-7; 8 nucleotides line up with TRBD1. This CDR3 is CASSGDRYEQYF. The DNA for the CDR3 is TGTGCCAGCAGCGGGGACAGGTACGAGCAGTACTTC.